The rows below give T cell receptor beta chains drawn from one sample of a study of cytomegalovirus exposure and HLA in healthy donors. TCRdb keeps only in-frame clones here, not all; method: immunoSEQ multiplex PCR. The repertoire consists of 130,000 or so clones, with 60% to 80% occurring once and the leading ten covering 2.5% to 4%. The material sequenced was PBMCs. The receptor set was obtained from a man between 35 and 55 years old in good health and CMV-seronegative. The CDR3 runs from the conserved cysteine through the conserved F or W. Each record gives: D gene, V gene, CDR3 length, J gene, clone size, CDR3 DNA, CDR3 protein. D genes are given only for firm matches. Expanded clones are given a class, and other clones once, few, many or no size at all.

.	TRBV5-4	13	TRBJ2-7	many	TGTGCCAGCAGCTTCGGGCCTACGGGGGAGCAGTACTTC	CASSFGPTGEQYF
TRBD1	TRBV5-6	15	TRBJ1-4	.	TGTGCCAGCAGCCAAGGACAGGTTTGGGCTGAAAAACTGTTTTTT	CASSQGQVWAEKLFF
TRBD1	TRBV5-5	16	TRBJ1-2	few	TGTGCCAGCAGCTTGGGCGCCGGACAGGGGGCGGGTGGCTACACCTTC	CASSLGAGQGAGGYTF
.	TRBV4-1	16	TRBJ1-1	.	TGCGCCAGCAGCCACCCAAACTTAATGATGAACACTGAAGCTTTCTTT	CASSHPNLMMNTEAFF
.	TRBV27	15	TRBJ2-7	.	TGTGCCAGCAGCCCCACGGGACACAACACCTACGAGCAGTACTTC	CASSPTGHNTYEQYF
.	TRBV5-1	15	TRBJ1-1	.	TGCGCCAGCAGCTTGGCCATAGGGGGAGACACTGAAGCTTTCTTT	CASSLAIGGDTEAFF
TRBD1	TRBV2	13	TRBJ1-6	.	TGTGCCAGCAGCGTCACTCCAGGGGGACCCCTCCACTTT	CASSVTPGGPLHF
TRBD2	TRBV7-2	16	TRBJ2-3	.	TGTGCCAGCAGCCCAGCCCCTAGCGGGGGCACAGATACGCAGTATTTT	CASSPAPSGGTDTQYF
TRBD1	TRBV29-1	13	TRBJ1-1	few	TGCAGCGTCCAAGGACAGGGAGGGACTGAAGCTTTCTTT	CSVQGQGGTEAFF
.	TRBV2	15	TRBJ2-7	few	TGTGCCAGCAGCGACCTCTTAGCGGTTTCCTACGAGCAGTACTTC	CASSDLLAVSYEQYF
.	TRBV7-2	16	TRBJ2-2	.	TGTGCCAGCAGCCGAGGCGGGACCTTGAACACCGGGGAGCTGTTTTTT	CASSRGGTLNTGELFF
.	TRBV7-2	13	TRBJ2-3	.	TGTGCCAGCAGCGTAACTAGCCGCGATACGCAGTATTTT	CASSVTSRDTQYF
.	TRBV2	14	TRBJ2-5	.	TGTGCCAGCAGTGAATCAGGTGGAGGGGATGAGCAGTACTTC	CASSESGGGDEQYF
.	TRBV28	14	TRBJ2-3	.	TGTGCCAGCAAAACACCGTCTAGCACAGATACGCAGTATTTT	CASKTPSSTDTQYF
TRBD1	TRBV2	14	TRBJ1-2	.	TGTGCCAGCAGCCAACAGGGGATGGATTATGGCTACACCTTC	CASSQQGMDYGYTF
TRBD2	TRBV10-3	15	TRBJ2-2	.	TGTGCCATCAAGCCTAGCGGGGGTCCGGGGGGGGAGCTGTTTTTT	CAIKPSGGPGGELFF
.	TRBV6-5	13	TRBJ1-5	once	TGTGCCAGCATTAACAGGACCCAGCAGCCCCAGCATTTT	CASINRTQQPQHF
TRBD1	TRBV5-6	15	TRBJ1-2	once	TGTGCCAGCAGCTCCCCGGACAGGGGAAACTATGGCTACACCTTC	CASSSPDRGNYGYTF
TRBD1	TRBV5-1	15	TRBJ1-1	.	TGCGCCAGCAGCTTGGCCGGGACAGCGAACACTGAAGCTTTCTTT	CASSLAGTANTEAFF
TRBD1	TRBV11-3	15	TRBJ2-7	.	TGTGCCAGCAGCTATGGACAGGGTGTTATTTACGAGCAGTACTTC	CASSYGQGVIYEQYF
.	TRBV20-1	11	TRBJ2-7	.	TGCATGACAGGTCGGTCCTACGAGCAGTACTTC	CMTGRSYEQYF
.	TRBV11-2	14	TRBJ1-6	.	TGTGCCAGCAGCTCGTCGGTCGGGGATTCACCCCTCCACTTT	CASSSSVGDSPLHF
TRBD1	TRBV28	11	TRBJ2-7	.	TGTGCCGGACAGGGGCGGGGCGAGCAGTACTTC	CAGQGRGEQYF
TRBD1	TRBV6-5	14	TRBJ2-7	few	TGTGCCAGCAGTTACTCCGGACAGGGAATCGAGCAGTACTTC	CASSYSGQGIEQYF
.	TRBV9	18	TRBJ2-6	.	TGTGCCAGCAGCGTAGGGGCAGGGGCCCGCTCTGGGGCCAACGTCCTGACTTTC	CASSVGAGARSGANVLTF
.	TRBV27	14	TRBJ1-1	.	TGTGCCAGCAGCTCACGACAGGTTAACACTGAAGCTTTCTTT	CASSSRQVNTEAFF
TRBD1	TRBV30	14	TRBJ1-4	.	TGTGCCTGGAATCTCCGGGACAGGGTTGAAAAACTGTTTTTT	CAWNLRDRVEKLFF
TRBD2	TRBV7-3	15	TRBJ2-5	.	TGTGCCAGCAGCTTAACGGGACTAGCGTTGGAGACCCAGTACTTC	CASSLTGLALETQYF
.	TRBV27	12	TRBJ1-2	.	TGTGCCAGCAGTTCTACAGGGCGTGGCTACACCTTC	CASSSTGRGYTF
.	TRBV21-1	16	TRBJ1-2	.	TGTGCCAGCAGCGCCCTACAGGGCACCTCTAACTATGGCTACACCTTC	CASSALQGTSNYGYTF
.	TRBV6-5	13	TRBJ2-5	.	TGTGCCAGCAGTTACGACTGGGTCGAGACCCAGTACTTC	CASSYDWVETQYF
.	TRBV12-5	17	TRBJ2-3	.	TGTGCTAGTGGTTCTACGGGACTTTCGACTAGCACAGATACGCAGTATTTT	CASGSTGLSTSTDTQYF
.	TRBV6-5	14	TRBJ2-7	.	TGTGCCAGCAGTTCCGCCGGGGGACCCTACGAGCAGTACTTC	CASSSAGGPYEQYF
.	TRBV9	14	TRBJ1-4	.	TGTGCCAGCAGCCCAAGACAGTGGAATGAAAAACTGTTTTTT	CASSPRQWNEKLFF
.	TRBV21-1	17	TRBJ1-5	.	TGTGCCAGCAGCAAATCGTGCTCGGGGGAGGGCAATCAGCCCCAGCATTTT	CASSKSCSGEGNQPQHF
.	TRBV11-3	14	TRBJ2-3	.	TGTGCCAGCAGCTTAGGGCTAGCCCCAGATACGCAGTATTTT	CASSLGLAPDTQYF
.	TRBV5-6	15	TRBJ1-5	.	TGTGCCAGCAGCTTGGAGAGGTATAGCAATCAGCCCCAGCATTTT	CASSLERYSNQPQHF
.	TRBV18	14	TRBJ1-3	.	TGTGCCAGCTCCCCCCGGGACTCTGGAAACACCATATATTTT	CASSPRDSGNTIYF
.	TRBV15	14	TRBJ1-3	.	TGTGCCACCTACACGCTAGGGAGGCTTGGCACCATATATTTT	CATYTLGRLGTIYF
TRBD1	TRBV4-3	18	TRBJ1-2	.	TGCGCCAGCAGCCAAGATATCGGCCGGACGGGACAGGGCGGGGGCTACACCTTC	CASSQDIGRTGQGGGYTF
.	TRBV19	15	TRBJ1-4	.	TGTGCCAGTAGTGAACAGGCTGCAACTAATGAAAAACTGTTTTTT	CASSEQAATNEKLFF
TRBD1	TRBV27	18	TRBJ1-2	.	TGTGCCAGCAGTTTATCGAAGCCTGGACAGGTCTTCGACTATGGCTACACCTTC	CASSLSKPGQVFDYGYTF
TRBD1	TRBV6-6	15	TRBJ1-5	few	TGTGCCAGCAGATGGAGGACAGGGGGGGATCAGCCCCAGCATTTT	CASRWRTGGDQPQHF
.	TRBV9	16	TRBJ2-1	once	TGTGCCAGCAGCGTAGATAAAGGGGGGGTGGAAAATGAGCAGTTCTTC	CASSVDKGGVENEQFF
TRBD1	TRBV6-5	14	TRBJ1-1	.	TGTGCCAGCAGCCGGACAGGGATGAACACTGAAGCTTTCTTT	CASSRTGMNTEAFF
TRBD2	TRBV2	15	TRBJ2-5	.	TGTGCCACCGTGCGGGGGGCTAGCGGGGCCGCGACCCAGTACTTC	CATVRGASGAATQYF
TRBD1	TRBV7-2	13	TRBJ1-2	.	TGTGCCAGCAGCAAGGACAGGGACTATGGCTACACCTTC	CASSKDRDYGYTF
TRBD1	TRBV28	13	TRBJ1-6	.	TGTGCCAACCGACAGGGTTATAATTCACCCCTCCACTTT	CANRQGYNSPLHF
TRBD1	TRBV27	14	TRBJ2-3	.	TGTGCCAGCAGTTTAGGGACAGGGGCAAATACGCAGTATTTT	CASSLGTGANTQYF
TRBD1	TRBV14	14	TRBJ2-7	.	TGTGCCAGCCGCCAGACAGGGGACTCCTACGAGCAGTACTTC	CASRQTGDSYEQYF
TRBD1	TRBV7-3	14	TRBJ2-2	.	TGTGCCAGCAGCCAATACAGGGGCACCGGGGAGCTGTTTTTT	CASSQYRGTGELFF
TRBD2	TRBV19	12	TRBJ2-1	.	TGTGCCAGTAGTCCGGGGGGAGGTGAGCAGTTCTTC	CASSPGGGEQFF
TRBD1	TRBV30	11	TRBJ2-7	.	TGTGCCTGGAAGGACAGGGCGGGGCAGTACTTC	CAWKDRAGQYF
TRBD1	TRBV9	14	TRBJ1-4	.	TGTGCCAGCAGCGTAGGACAGGGCTATGAAAAACTGTTTTTT	CASSVGQGYEKLFF
.	TRBV4-1	17	TRBJ1-2	once	TGCGCCAGCAGCCAAGAATTGGCCGGGTTACGCTTATATGGCTACACCTTC	CASSQELAGLRLYGYTF
.	TRBV6-1	11	TRBJ2-3	.	TGTGCCATTGGGGGGAGGGATACGCAGTATTTT	CAIGGRDTQYF